The present TCR beta chain was sequenced within a study of blood T cell repertoires in COVID-19. Whole-study context: Acute and convalescent COVID-19 specimens originated in the United States, Italy and Spain.

The CDR3 is 14 residues long. Germline CDR1 SNHLY, CDR2 FYNNEI. V lost 6 bases to trimming and J lost 0 bases; unmatched junction nucleotides: 2. This clone was detected once. The same CDR3 can be traced to other DNA sequences in this sample. As processed by the authors: Amplifying reference gene primers gave estimates of nucleated cell counts. TCRdb keeps only in-frame clones here, not all; method: immunoSEQ multiplex PCR. The V and J calls and clone size are taken from that table; D and trimming were inferred from the DNA. The repertoire has 90,000 to 100,000 clones, around 72% of them found once; the top ten carry around 25%.

The sequencing sample was made of peripheral blood. The source is a woman aged 55-70 years in a cohort sampled during active or convalescent COVID-19. The rearrangement uses TRBV2 and TRBJ1-5; 7 positions agree with TRBD1. The CDR3 sequence is CASSRQGSNQPQHF. DNA for the CDR3: TGTGCCAGCAGCCGACAGGGTAGCAATCAGCCCCAGCATTTT. The variable domain in full, with the rest retrieved from reference TRBV2 and TRBJ1-5, is EPEVTQTPSHQVTQMGQEVILRCVPISNHLYFYWYRQILGQKVEFLVSFYNNEISEKSEIFDDQFSVERPDGSNFTLKIRSTKLEDSAMYFCASSRQGSNQPQHFGDGTRLSIL.